This entry lists 5 T cell receptor beta chains sequenced from one sample in a study of response to subunit inactivated influenza vaccine (dated by TCRdb to between 2018 and 2020). The protocol used for the library was RT-PCR. TCRdb records Illumina HiSeq 2500 as the sequencer. TCRdb's own reprocessing of the public reads used fastp at Q25 and MiXCR and kept productive beta chains. Each record represents a unique CDR3 protein, reported with the most common genes and DNA among its rows. The sample profile shows roughly 700,000 distinct CDR3 sequences; approximately 13% of them were found once. In total, the top ten clones hold around 7.3% of the sample. The sequencing here drew on PBMCs from blood, taken 14 days before vaccination. These receptors were taken from a man aged 50 to 59 who received an inactivated influenza vaccine. Donor details come from another sample of the same person, matched by shared clones.

The table lists this clonotype with a few counts. The chain joins TRBV10-3 to TRBJ1-2; unclear D gene. The germline V gene encodes CDR1 ENHRY and CDR2 SYGVKD. The CDR3 runs 13 residues. The V gene lost 3 bases and the J gene lost 4 bases, with 9 bases spanning the gap. This CDR3 is CAISDDGSYGYTF. The CDR3 DNA reads TGTGCCATCAGTGATGATGGGTCCTATGGCTACACCTTC.

This clonotype has a count of ten or more. The V gene is TRBV29-1, the J gene TRBJ2-5, with TRBD1 as a possible D gene (8 bases). Trimming removed 7 bases at V and 5 bases at J, with 20 bases between. This CDR3 is built from 14 residues. Germline CDR1 reads SQVTM; CDR2 reads ANQGSEA. This chain's CDR3 is CSGRRGLGGETQYF. CDR3 DNA: TGCAGCGGCCGCAGGGGGCTGGGGGGGGAGACCCAGTACTTC.

The chain combines TRBV20-1 with TRBJ2-3; 12 positions agree with TRBD2. CDR1 and CDR2 from the germline V gene are DFQATT and SNEGSKA (reference sequence). This CDR3 is 16 amino acids long. The CDR3 DNA sequence: TGCACCGCACCACCCCAAGGACTAGCGGGGACGGCCTCGCAGTATTTT. Translating gives CTAPPQGLAGTASQYF.

This clonotype has more than one count but fewer than ten. CDR3 sequence: CAISVLGSDNEQFF. As DNA, the CDR3 is TGTGCCATCAGTGTTCTAGGGTCGGACAATGAGCAGTTCTTC. V gene TRBV10-3 combines with J gene TRBJ2-1; D unresolved. The CDR3 has 14 residues. Germline V gives CDR1 ENHRY, CDR2 SYGVKD. Trimming shortened V by 4 bases and J by 5 bases, and 12 bases separated the two germline ends.

This clonotype has a handful of counts. The chain combines TRBV5-1 with TRBJ2-5, with 10 bases fitting TRBD2. The CDR3 has 16 amino acids. V gave up 4 bases and J gave up 5 bases; unmatched junction bases: 11. CDR1 SGHRS and CDR2 YFSETQ come from the germline V gene. The CDR3 reads CASSPNLLAGDETQYF. As DNA, the CDR3 is TGCGCCAGCAGCCCTAATCTCCTAGCGGGGGACGAGACCCAGTACTTC. The variable domain in full, with the rest retrieved from reference TRBV5-1 and TRBJ2-5, is KAGVTQTPRYLIKTRGQQVTLSCSPISGHRSVSWYQQTPGQGLQFLFEYFSETQRNKGNFPGRFSGRQFSNSRSEMNVSTLELGDSALYLCASSPNLLAGDETQYFGPGTRLLVL.